The 18 T cell receptor beta chains below come from one sample, sequenced in a study of CD8 T cells in Susac syndrome. Random hexamers primed reverse transcription of 0.5 to 1 ug RNA. One entry per CDR3 protein, called by TCRdb with MiXCR from the immunoSEQ multiplex PCR reads. The sample contains more than 150,000 distinct CDR3 sequences, approximately 95% of which appear only once. The sample was CD4+ T cells from PBMCs. These receptors were collected from a human donor with Susac syndrome.

The chain combines TRBV29-1 with TRBJ2-7, with TRBD1 matching 9 bases. This CDR3 contains 12 residues. CDR1 and CDR2 (germline): SQVTM, ANQGSEA. J gave up 7 bases and V 7 bases, and 8 bases lay outside the gene matches. The CDR3 region is CSAGDREHEQYF. The CDR3 DNA follows: TGCAGCGCCGGGGACAGGGAGCATGAGCAGTACTTC.

The rearrangement uses TRBV7-2 and TRBJ1-5; D is unresolved. The CDR3 contains 13 residues. The germline V gene has CDR1 SGHTA and CDR2 FQGNSA. V was clipped by 4 bases and J by 6 bases, with 10 bases between them. The CDR3 sequence is CASSSMVSQPQHF. The CDR3 DNA sequence: TGTGCCAGCAGCTCTATGGTTAGTCAGCCCCAGCATTTT.

This chain connects TRBV6-1 to TRBJ2-1, with D unresolved. The CDR3 is made up of 15 amino acids. V shed 6 bases and J shed 5 bases, with 17 bases lying between them. In germline, CDR1 is MNHNS, CDR2 SASEGT. This CDR3 reads CASRRSPVLNNEQFF. CDR3 nucleotide sequence: TGTGCCAGCAGGAGGTCCCCCGTACTCAACAATGAGCAGTTCTTC.

This chain links TRBV6-1 with TRBJ2-5; D may be TRBD1 or TRBD2 (6 bases each). Trimming cost V 9 bases and J 3 bases, with 14 bases left between them. The CDR3 spans 13 residues. Germline V gene data show CDR1 as MNHNS and CDR2 as SASEGT. The CDR3 bases are TGTGCCAGTGCCGTGGGGGGCGAAGAGACCCAGTACTTC. Protein: CASAVGGEETQYF.

This rearrangement joins TRBV12-3 or TRBV12-4 to TRBJ2-1, with D possibly called TRBD1 or TRBD2 (5 bases each). This CDR3 contains 14 residues. V gave up 6 bases and J gave up 2 bases, with 11 bases separating them. The CDR3 reads CASSGTVAYNEQFF. The CDR3 coding sequence is TGTGCCAGCAGCGGGACCGTAGCCTACAATGAGCAGTTCTTC.

This chain uses TRBV30 with TRBJ2-5, with 7 positions matching TRBD1. This CDR3 is 13 amino acids long. The J segment lost 1 base and the V segment lost 5 bases, leaving 4 bases of the junction unmatched. The germline V gene has CDR1 GTSNPN and CDR2 SVGIG (reference sequence). CDR3 bases: TGTGCCTGGCGACAGGGCCTCCAAGAGACCCAGTACTTC. Translation gives CAWRQGLQETQYF.

This clonotype appeared a few times. The J gene is TRBJ2-4, the V gene TRBV18, with D uncertain. This CDR3 comprises 11 residues. Trimming shortened V by 6 bases and J by 6 bases, and 6 bases separated the two germline ends. Germline V gene sequence: CDR1 KGHSH, CDR2 LQKENI. As DNA, the CDR3 is TGTGCCAGCTCCCCGGGAAACATTCAGTACTTC. Encoded protein: CASSPGNIQYF. Full variable domain (rest looked up from reference TRBV18 and TRBJ2-4): NAGVMQNPRHLVRRRGQEARLRCSPMKGHSHVYWYRQLPEEGLKFMVYLQKENIIDESGMPKERFSAEFPKEGPSILRIQQVVRGDSAAYFCASSPGNIQYFGAGTRLSVL.

This chain uses TRBV25-1 with TRBJ1-2; D remains unclear. Trimming shortened V by 6 bases and J by 8 bases, and 16 bases separated the two germline ends. This CDR3 contains 13 residues. The germline V gene encodes CDR1 MGHDK and CDR2 SYGVNS. This chain's CDR3 is CASSQTDRGGYTF. As DNA, the CDR3 is TGTGCCAGCAGCCAGACCGACCGCGGGGGCTACACCTTC.

CDR3 bases: TGTGCCTCGAAGGACGGTGACAATCAGCCCCAGCATTTT. As protein: CASKDGDNQPQHF. The chain links TRBV30 to TRBJ1-5; D is unclear. CDR1 and CDR2 from the germline V gene are GTSNPN and SVGIG (reference sequence). Trimming took 7 bases from V and 3 from J, leaving 13 bases between them. This CDR3 comprises 13 residues.

The chain recombines TRBV20-1 with TRBJ1-1; a possible D gene is TRBD1 (5 bases). Looked up from germline, CDR1 is DFQATT and CDR2 is SNEGSKA (reference sequence). The V end was cut by 3 bases, the J end by 5 bases, with 10 bases between. The CDR3 extends over 12 amino acids. CDR3 in amino acids: CSASRGGTEAFF. The CDR3 coding sequence is TGCAGTGCTAGTAGGGGCGGGACTGAAGCTTTCTTT.

The rearrangement uses TRBV9 and TRBJ2-7, with TRBD1 matching over 10 bases. The CDR3 has 15 amino acids. The trim removed 4 bases at V and 3 bases at J, leaving 7 bases unmatched. Germline lookup yields CDR1 SGDLS and CDR2 YYNGEE. The CDR3 reads CASSRTGQGLYEQYF. The CDR3 DNA follows: TGTGCCAGCAGCCGAACGGGACAGGGGCTCTACGAGCAGTACTTC. The full variable domain, rest sourced from reference TRBV9 and TRBJ2-7, is DSGVTQTPKHLITATGQRVTLRCSPRSGDLSVYWYQQSLDQGLQFLIQYYNGEERAKGNILERFSAQQFPDLHSELNLSSLELGDSALYFCASSRTGQGLYEQYFGPGTRLTVT.

This rearrangement joins TRBV27 to TRBJ1-6; D remains ambiguous. CDR1 and CDR2 from the germline V gene are MNHEY and SMNVEV (reference sequence). Trimming removed 3 bases at V and 10 bases at J, with 7 bases between. This CDR3 is built from 12 residues. The CDR3 sequence: CASSFLESPLHF. CDR3 bases: TGTGCCAGCAGTTTTTTAGAGTCACCCCTCCACTTT.

J is TRBJ1-5 and V is TRBV29-1, with D maybe TRBD1 (5 bases). CDR3 size: 13 residues. The V gene's germline CDR1 is SQVTM and CDR2 ANQGSEA. V lost 3 bases and J 4 bases, leaving 10 bases between the germline ends. The CDR3 bases are TGCAGCGTTGATTCCGGGGGGAATCAGCCCCAGCATTTT. Encoded protein: CSVDSGGNQPQHF.

The chain has TRBV30 and TRBJ2-7; 8 nucleotides align to TRBD1. Germline CDR1 is GTSNPN and CDR2 is SVGIG (reference sequence). V shed 5 bases and J 4 bases; nucleotides not matched to a gene: 7. The CDR3 spans 13 residues. CDR3 in DNA: TGTGCCTGGCAGACAGGGGCCCTGTACGAGCAGTACTTC. It codes for CAWQTGALYEQYF.

The chain links TRBV20-1 to TRBJ2-7; no reliable D call. This CDR3 region has 11 residues. In germline, CDR1 is DFQATT, CDR2 SNEGSKA (reference sequence). Trimming pared 1 base from V and 7 bases from J, leaving 8 bases between. The chain's CDR3 is CSARGNKEQYF. The CDR3, as DNA: TGCAGTGCTAGAGGGAACAAAGAGCAGTACTTC.

With respect to this clonotype: The junction shows a germline mismatch at one end, possibly a read error. This sequence joins TRBV15 and TRBJ1-6; D is undetermined. The germline CDR1 and CDR2 sequences are LNHNV and YYDKDF (reference sequence). CDR3 length: 13 amino acids. CDR3 protein: CATSGDWNSPLHF. The CDR3 DNA sequence: TGTGCCACCAGCGGAGACTGGAATTCACCCCTCCACTTT.

The CDR3 is CSASDTTNQPQHF. The CDR3 region has the DNA TGCAGTGCTAGTGACACGACTAATCAGCCCCAGCATTTT. The V and J genes are TRBV20-1 and TRBJ1-5; D uncertain. This CDR3 has 13 residues. V gave up 3 bases and J gave up 4 bases, with 10 bases separating them. CDR1 DFQATT and CDR2 SNEGSKA come from the germline V gene (reference sequence).

This sequence joins TRBV29-1 and TRBJ1-1; D is ambiguous. The V and J ends lost 7 bases and 4 bases respectively, with 1 base between them. The CDR3 is made up of 8 amino acids. The germline V gene has CDR1 SQVTM and CDR2 ANQGSEA. DNA for the CDR3: TGCAGCGCCACTGAAGCTTTCTTT. This sequence encodes CSATEAFF.